Listed below are T cell receptor beta chains from one sample, sequenced in a study of blood T cell repertoires in COVID-19. TCRdb keeps only in-frame clones here, not all; method: immunoSEQ multiplex PCR. The top ten clones hold under 1.1% of a sample with approximately 80,000 clones, about nine tenths of them seen once. The specimen was peripheral blood. The source of these receptors is a woman in her forties or fifties in a cohort sampled during active COVID-19. Each CDR3 is given with its conserved first and last residue. D genes are given only for firm matches. Rows may omit the clone size; those that give it use once, few, many or a size class.

J: TRBJ1-2; V: TRBV6-4; size: NA; D: TRBD1; CDR3: CASSVSFSPLTGVYGYTF; DNA: TGTGCCAGCAGTGTCTCCTTCTCCCCTCTGACAGGGGTCTATGGCTACACCTTC
J: TRBJ2-3; V: TRBV10-2; size: NA; D: TRBD2; CDR3: CASSVTAGGTDTQYF; DNA: TGCGCCAGCAGTGTAACAGCGGGAGGCACAGATACGCAGTATTTT
J: TRBJ2-4; V: TRBV5-1; size: once; D: NA; CDR3: CASSPPTAAKNIQYF; DNA: TGCGCCAGCAGTCCACCGACAGCAGCCAAAAACATTCAGTACTTC
J: TRBJ2-3; V: TRBV5-6; size: NA; D: NA; CDR3: CASSNRVFGTDTQYF; DNA: TGTGCCAGCAGCAATAGAGTCTTTGGCACAGATACGCAGTATTTT
J: TRBJ2-7; V: TRBV3-1/TRBV3-2; size: NA; D: NA; CDR3: CASSQVLGLYEQYF; DNA: TGTGCCAGCAGCCAAGTTTTGGGGCTCTACGAGCAGTACTTC
J: TRBJ1-4; V: TRBV4-1; size: NA; D: NA; CDR3: CASSRGGGTFNEKLFF; DNA: TGCGCCAGCAGCCGTGGCGGGGGTACGTTTAATGAAAAACTGTTTTTT
J: TRBJ2-2; V: TRBV28; size: once; D: TRBD2; CDR3: CAGRLAVTGELFF; DNA: TGTGCCGGCAGACTAGCGGTAACCGGGGAGCTGTTTTTT
J: TRBJ1-1; V: TRBV28; size: NA; D: NA; CDR3: CASTLGGVGNTEAFF; DNA: TGTGCCAGCACCCTAGGAGGGGTAGGGAACACTGAAGCTTTCTTT
J: TRBJ2-1; V: TRBV7-2; size: NA; D: TRBD2; CDR3: CASSPSGRRNEQFF; DNA: TGTGCCAGCAGCCCCAGCGGGAGGCGAAATGAGCAGTTCTTC
J: TRBJ2-1; V: TRBV6-2/TRBV6-3; size: NA; D: TRBD1; CDR3: CASSQTPSTGISYNEQFF; DNA: TGTGCCAGCAGCCAAACTCCTTCGACAGGGATCTCCTACAATGAGCAGTTCTTC
J: TRBJ2-3; V: TRBV5-6; size: NA; D: NA; CDR3: CASSPGGDTQYF; DNA: TGTGCCAGCAGCCCAGGGGGGGATACGCAGTATTTT
J: TRBJ2-4; V: TRBV2; size: NA; D: TRBD2; CDR3: CASSEVAEKTSAVIQYF; DNA: TGTGCCAGCAGTGAAGTAGCGGAAAAGACTAGCGCTGTTATTCAGTACTTC
J: TRBJ1-2; V: TRBV14; size: NA; D: TRBD1; CDR3: CASSQRTGQDYGYTF; DNA: TGTGCCAGCAGCCAACGGACAGGGCAGGACTATGGCTACACCTTC
J: TRBJ1-6; V: TRBV9; size: NA; D: NA; CDR3: CASSGRGSYNSPLHF; DNA: TGTGCCAGCAGCGGCAGGGGCTCCTATAATTCACCCCTCCACTTT
J: TRBJ1-2; V: TRBV5-1; size: NA; D: NA; CDR3: CASSLEAGAANYGYTF; DNA: TGCGCCAGCAGCTTAGAAGCGGGGGCAGCTAACTATGGCTACACCTTC
J: TRBJ1-6; V: TRBV7-3; size: few; D: TRBD1; CDR3: CASSSPGTVINSPLHF; DNA: TGTGCCAGCAGCTCCCCCGGGACAGTCATTAATTCACCCCTCCACTTT
J: TRBJ2-7; V: TRBV28; size: NA; D: TRBD2; CDR3: CASVPWMYPGLAVEQYF; DNA: TGTGCCAGCGTCCCCTGGATGTATCCGGGACTAGCGGTAGAGCAGTACTTC
J: TRBJ1-2; V: TRBV2; size: NA; D: TRBD1; CDR3: CASSWDRGYGYTF; DNA: TGTGCCAGCAGTTGGGACAGGGGCTATGGCTACACCTTC
J: TRBJ2-7; V: TRBV6-5; size: NA; D: TRBD1; CDR3: CASRSTGRTYEQYF; DNA: TGTGCCAGCAGGTCGACAGGGCGGACCTACGAGCAGTACTTC